Below, one TCR beta chain is given with its context. No antigen is known for it. This sample is drawn from a study of T cell repertoires in cytomegalovirus infection. Study-wide context: Both CMV infection and a matching HLA type were indicated by public TCR beta signatures. Study results and caveats: Clonotype analysis showed dominance of the ex vivo response by HLA-C-restricted CMV-specific TCR beta clonotypes. Of the TCR beta families, the public ones yielded a cumulative frequency that identified carriers of CMV plus the relevant HLA.

The CDR3 runs to 15 residues. V was shortened by 3 bases and J by 4 bases, with 12 bases between the two germline ends. CDR1 and CDR2 from the germline V gene are SGHVS and FNYEAQ. TCRdb fed the reads into MiXCR, producing one record per CDR3 protein. The sample has about 740,000 distinct CDR3 sequences, 35% to 45% seen once. The sequence was collected from a human donor in good health (CMV status not recorded). Some clones in this sample may be carry-over from other donors' samples. The chain links TRBV7-6 to TRBJ1-4; D remains unclear. The sequenced sample consisted of PBMCs. CDR3: CASSFLKHSNEKLFF. In DNA, the CDR3 is TGTGCCAGCAGCTTTCTCAAACACAGTAATGAAAAACTGTTTTTT.